What follows describes a single TCR beta chain. This sample is part of a study of OX40 agonist ivuxolimab in advanced cancers. Turning to the study itself: Intravenous ivuxolimab at 0.01 to 10 mg/kg was given to patients every 2 weeks.

The CDR3 runs 16 residues. V was pared by 2 bases and J by 1 base, with 9 bases between. Germline values: CDR1 LNHDA, CDR2 SQIVND (reference sequence). Using immunoSEQ multiplex PCR, the repertoire was profiled, and TCRdb retains in-frame clones only, with some absent. The table records 55,000 to 80,000 clones, around 87% of them present only once. This clonotype was sampled from an adult with an advanced solid tumor such as melanoma, head and neck, liver or kidney cancer. J is TRBJ2-6 and V is TRBV19; D perhaps matches TRBD2 (5 bases). The input for sequencing was CD4+ or CD8+ T cells sorted from blood, taken in a trial of the OX40 agonist ivuxolimab. This chain's CDR3 is CASSILRGSGANVLTF. The CDR3 region has the DNA TGTGCCAGTAGTATACTTAGAGGGTCTGGGGCCAACGTCCTGACTTTC.